This entry describes one T cell receptor beta chain. Libraries were prepared by immunoSEQ multiplex PCR; TCRdb keeps only in-frame clonotypes and omits some of them. The repertoire consists of tens of thousands of clones, with about 95% occurring once and the leading ten covering less than 0.3%. This sample was included in a study of technical replicates of blood from a handful of donors. The CDR3 consists of 18 residues. The germline CDR1 and CDR2 sequences are SGHNT and YYREEE (reference sequence). Trimming removed 2 bases from V and 3 bases from J; junction bases left unmatched: 10. This TCR was recovered from a human donor in good health. V gene TRBV5-4 combines with J gene TRBJ2-2; 10 nucleotides align to TRBD2. Sequences were obtained from T cells isolated from PBMCs. The CDR3 loop reads CASSLTLGLARDTGELFF. CDR3 sequence (DNA): TGTGCCAGCAGCTTAACACTGGGACTAGCGCGAGACACCGGGGAGCTGTTTTTT.